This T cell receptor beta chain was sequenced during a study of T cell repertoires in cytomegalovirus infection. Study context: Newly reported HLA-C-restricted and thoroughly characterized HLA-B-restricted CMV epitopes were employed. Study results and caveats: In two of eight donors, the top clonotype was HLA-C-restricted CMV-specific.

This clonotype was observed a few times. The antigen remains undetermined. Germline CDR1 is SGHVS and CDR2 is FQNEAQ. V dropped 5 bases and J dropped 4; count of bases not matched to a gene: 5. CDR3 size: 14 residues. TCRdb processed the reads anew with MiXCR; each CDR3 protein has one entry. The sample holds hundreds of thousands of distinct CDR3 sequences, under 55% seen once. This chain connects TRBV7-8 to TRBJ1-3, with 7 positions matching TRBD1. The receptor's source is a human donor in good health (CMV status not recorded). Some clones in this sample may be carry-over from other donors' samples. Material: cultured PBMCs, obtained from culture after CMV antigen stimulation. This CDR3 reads CASSPRDSGNTIYF. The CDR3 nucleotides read TGTGCCAGCAGCCCTCGGGACAGCGGAAACACCATATATTTT.